One sample yielded the 16 T cell receptor beta chains listed below, sequenced in a study of blood T cell repertoires in COVID-19. This table comes from immunoSEQ multiplex PCR, and its TCRdb copy is limited to in-frame clones, with some not included. The sample lists 73,000 or so clones, 80% to 90% occurring once. The sample taken for sequencing was peripheral blood. The receptor set was obtained from a man between 25 and 39 years old with acute or convalescent COVID-19.

The chain uses TRBV6-2 or TRBV6-3 and TRBJ2-7; 10 nucleotides match TRBD2. V shed 5 bases and J 3 bases; nucleotides not matched to a gene: 7. The CDR3 is 15 amino acids. Per germline, CDR1 MNHEY and CDR2 SVGEGT. In DNA form, the CDR3 reads TGTGCCAGCAGTAACCCAGCGGGAGGGCTCTACGAGCAGTACTTC. Protein product: CASSNPAGGLYEQYF.

The rearrangement links TRBV11-3 to TRBJ2-2; D may be TRBD2 (5 bases). CDR3 length: 16 residues. Trimming took 1 base from V and 3 from J, leaving 12 bases between them. Germline values: CDR1 SGHNT, CDR2 YENEEA. CDR3 protein: CASSLGVIGDTGELFF. CDR3 bases: TGTGCCAGCAGCTTAGGGGTCATCGGGGACACCGGGGAGCTGTTTTTT.

This clone was counted once. CDR3 DNA: TGTGCCAGCAGGGTGCCGCGGAACACTGAAGCTTTCTTT. This encodes CASRVPRNTEAFF. V gene TRBV28 combines with J gene TRBJ1-1; no clear D. V was cut by 6 bases and J by 1 base, with 9 bases left in between. Germline CDR1 is MDHEN and CDR2 is SYDVKM. The CDR3 is 13 residues long.

CDR3 sequence: CASSMWLGRGPPKGYTF. Written as DNA, the CDR3 is TGTGCCAGTAGTATGTGGCTGGGGAGGGGACCCCCAAAGGGCTACACCTTC. This chain connects TRBV19 to TRBJ1-2; D may be TRBD1 (5 bases). Trimming cost V 3 bases and J 8 bases, with 25 bases left between them. Germline-derived CDR1 and CDR2 are LNHDA and SQIVND (reference sequence). This CDR3 region has 17 residues.

J is TRBJ1-5 and V is TRBV28, with no clear D. Germline values: CDR1 MDHEN, CDR2 SYDVKM. The CDR3 has 11 residues. Deletions cut 6 bases from V and 4 bases from J, with 4 bases between. CDR3 DNA sequence: TGTGCCAGCAGCACTAATCAGCCCCAGCATTTT. Its translation: CASSTNQPQHF. Filled out from reference TRBV28 and TRBJ1-5, the complete variable domain reads DVKVTQSSRYLVKRTGEKVFLECVQDMDHENMFWYRQDPGLGLRLIYFSYDVKMKEKGDIPEGYSVSREKKERFSLILESASTNQTSMYLCASSTNQPQHFGDGTRLSIL.

The chain is built from TRBV15 and TRBJ2-1, with 7 nucleotides matching TRBD1. From germline, CDR1 is LNHNV and CDR2 YYDKDF (reference sequence). Unmatched junction bases numbered 6, after V lost 1 base and J lost 9 bases. This CDR3 comprises 14 residues. CDR3: CATSRGQGDGEQFF. CDR3 coding DNA: TGTGCCACCAGCAGAGGACAGGGTGACGGTGAGCAGTTCTTC.

This rearrangement joins TRBV28 to TRBJ2-1; no clear D. Per germline, CDR1 MDHEN and CDR2 SYDVKM. V lost 4 bases to trimming and J lost 5 bases, with 6 bases between them. The CDR3 sequence is 12 residues long. The CDR3 DNA reads as TGTGCCAGCAGTTATGGAGACAATGAGCAGTTCTTC. It codes for CASSYGDNEQFF.

The J gene is TRBJ1-2, the V gene TRBV7-2; perhaps TRBD1 as D (6 bases). Trimming removed 5 bases at V and 4 bases at J, with 8 bases between. From germline, CDR1 is SGHTA and CDR2 FQGNSA. The CDR3 contains 12 residues. The CDR3 reads CASSMTGYGYTF. In DNA, the CDR3 is TGTGCCAGCAGCATGACAGGCTATGGCTACACCTTC.

This rearrangement joins TRBV5-5 to TRBJ1-1; D is unclear. V lost 2 bases and J lost 4, with 12 bases in between. This CDR3 has 14 residues. Germline CDR1 SGHKS, CDR2 YYEKEE (reference sequence). For the CDR3, the DNA is TGTGCCAGCAGCTTTAGTCCCACCGGCACTGAAGCTTTCTTT. Protein product: CASSFSPTGTEAFF.

Written as DNA, the CDR3 is TGCGCCAGCAGTCATCCGACTGGAGGAGGGTTCGTAAAAATCAACAATCAGCCCCAGCATTTT. The encoded protein is CASSHPTGGGFVKINNQPQHF. J is TRBJ1-5 and V is TRBV23-1; unclear D gene. TRBV23-1 belongs to the ORF category, with a function that is uncertain. This CDR3 contains 21 residues. Trimming removed 3 bases from V and 3 bases from J, with 30 bases in between.

This sequence joins TRBV10-2 and TRBJ2-1; 12 positions agree with TRBD2. Per the germline V gene, CDR1 is WSHSY and CDR2 is SAAADI. This CDR3 spans 14 amino acids. With V trimmed by 2 bases and J by 8 bases, 1 base remained unmatched. CDR3 nucleotides: TGCGCCAGCAGTGAGCCTAGCGGGAGGGATGAGCAGTTCTTC. Translation gives CASSEPSGRDEQFF.

The chain has TRBV7-3 and TRBJ2-2; no clear D gene. Between the trimmed V and J ends, which lost 5 bases and 8 bases, there was a span of 12 bases. CDR3 length equals 13 residues. Germline loops: CDR1 SGHTA, CDR2 FQGTGA. CDR3 bases: TGTGCCAGCAGCCCAGTCCAATTGGGGGAGCTGTTTTTT. Translating it yields CASSPVQLGELFF.

The chain uses TRBV28 and TRBJ2-7; possible D gene TRBD2, 7 bases. The CDR3 has 14 residues. The germline V gene has CDR1 MDHEN and CDR2 SYDVKM. Trimming pared 7 bases from V and 4 bases from J, leaving 17 bases between. The CDR3 sequence: CASTSLGGQYEQYF. CDR3 DNA: TGTGCCAGCACCTCCTTGGGGGGGCAATACGAGCAGTACTTC.

V and J are TRBV7-6 and TRBJ2-2; 8 bases align to TRBD2. Unmatched junction bases numbered 13, after V lost 2 bases and J lost 2 bases. The CDR3 sequence is 19 residues long. The V gene's germline CDR1 is SGHVS and CDR2 FNYEAQ. For the CDR3, the DNA is TGTGCCAGCAGCTTACGAGGGACGGGAGGGGGAGCCAACACCGGGGAGCTGTTTTTT. Translating gives CASSLRGTGGGANTGELFF.

The rearrangement links TRBV7-9 to TRBJ2-1; weak D call: TRBD2 (6 bases). The CDR3 contains 16 residues. Looked up from germline, CDR1 is SEHNR and CDR2 is FQNEAQ (reference sequence). Trimming pared 3 bases from V and 0 bases from J, leaving 12 bases between. CDR3 nucleotides: TGTGCCAGCAGCTTGAGTAGCGGCAGCTCCTACAATGAGCAGTTCTTC. Amino acid sequence: CASSLSSGSSYNEQFF.

The chain carries TRBV30 and TRBJ2-5; tentatively, D is TRBD2 (6 bases). V was pared by 1 base and J by 4 bases, with 10 bases between. The CDR3 spans 13 residues. Germline-derived CDR1 and CDR2 are GTSNPN and SVGIG (reference sequence). CDR3 coding DNA: TGTGCCTGGAGTGGTGGAGGGCTAGAGACCCAGTACTTC. It encodes CAWSGGGLETQYF.